One and the same sample provided the 17 T cell receptor beta chains below, sequenced in a study of blood T cell repertoires in COVID-19. Here immunoSEQ multiplex PCR was the method, and the copy in TCRdb shows in-frame clones only, minus some. This sample carries around 500,000 clones, 70% to 90% of them seen once, and the ten largest clones take 6.5% to 8.5%. Specimen: PBMCs or T cells enriched from blood (not recorded which). Receptors originate from a woman aged 60-75 years who had recovered from COVID-19.

The genes are TRBV13 and TRBJ1-2; D remains ambiguous. Germline assignment: CDR1 PRHDT and CDR2 FYEKMQ (reference sequence). CDR3 length: 13 amino acids. V shed 4 bases and J shed 7 bases, with 13 bases lying between them. CDR3 sequence: CASSSSSPGGYTF. The CDR3 bases are TGTGCCAGCAGCTCGTCCTCACCGGGTGGCTACACCTTC.

The rearrangement links TRBV12-3 or TRBV12-4 to TRBJ2-7, with TRBD2 matching 11 bases. The CDR3 consists of 13 residues. With 9 bases clipped from V and 4 bases from J, the junction kept 5 bases outside the gene matches. Here the CDR3 reads CASLAGGQYEQYF. The CDR3 DNA reads as TGTGCCAGTCTAGCGGGGGGCCAGTACGAGCAGTACTTC.

The chain uses TRBV12-3 or TRBV12-4 and TRBJ1-2; 7 bases fit TRBD1. This CDR3 has 11 residues. The V segment lost 10 bases and the J segment 4 bases; nucleotides outside the gene matches: 3. CDR3 sequence (DNA): TGTGCCACCGGGACAGCCTATGGCTACACCTTC. Protein sequence: CATGTAYGYTF.

V gene TRBV29-1 combines with J gene TRBJ2-7; 8 bases line up with TRBD2. The CDR3 consists of 14 residues. The V gene end was trimmed by 7 bases and the J gene end by 0 bases; junction bases not matched to a gene: 8. Germline CDR1 is SQVTM and CDR2 is ANQGSEA. CDR3 sequence reads: CSAISGEDSYEQYF. In DNA form, the CDR3 reads TGCAGCGCCATTAGCGGGGAAGACTCCTACGAGCAGTACTTC.

This rearrangement joins TRBV19 to TRBJ2-5, with no clear D. The germline gives CDR1 LNHDA, CDR2 SQIVND (reference sequence). This CDR3 has 13 residues. V was cut by 4 bases and J by 1 base, with 7 bases left in between. The CDR3 reads CASSTRFQETQYF. The CDR3 DNA sequence: TGTGCCAGTAGTACTAGGTTCCAAGAGACCCAGTACTTC.

The chain uses TRBV6-5 and TRBJ1-1; D is perhaps TRBD1 (6 bases). The V gene lost 0 bases and the J gene lost 4 bases, with 12 bases spanning the gap. The CDR3 has 15 amino acids. Germline CDR1 reads MNHEY; CDR2 reads SVGAGI. CDR3 in amino acids: CASSYSDSPFTEAFF. The CDR3 DNA reads as TGTGCCAGCAGTTACTCGGACAGCCCCTTCACTGAAGCTTTCTTT.

This clone was counted only a few times. The rearrangement uses TRBV4-2 and TRBJ2-1; TRBD2 aligns across 10 bases. CDR1 and CDR2 (germline): LGHNA, YNFKEQ. The CDR3 sequence is 16 residues long. The J segment lost 8 bases and the V segment lost 4 bases, leaving 11 bases of the junction unmatched. In DNA, the CDR3 is TGTGCCAGCAGCCTCACGGGAGCGGGGGGGCAAGATGAGCAGTTCTTC. Amino acids: CASSLTGAGGQDEQFF.

The chain couples TRBV14 to TRBJ2-7, with D hard to call. Germline CDR1 and CDR2: SGHDN and FVKESK. This CDR3 is built from 18 residues. V was shortened by 0 bases and J by 0 bases, with 18 bases between the two germline ends. CDR3 protein: CASSQDRKVSVYSYEQYF. The CDR3 DNA follows: TGTGCCAGCAGCCAAGATCGAAAAGTGTCAGTTTACTCCTACGAGCAGTACTTC.

The table lists this clone with a few counts. A much larger clone lies a single base off, so this may be a read error. The sample carries other DNA sequences with the same CDR3. The chain joins TRBV3-1 (or the pseudogene TRBV3-2) to TRBJ1-1; 7 bases map to TRBD1. After removal of 4 bases from V and 1 base from J, the junction contained 0 bases not matched to a gene. Germline lookup yields CDR1 LGHDT and CDR2 YNNKEL (reference sequence). This CDR3 has 13 residues. This CDR3 reads CASSRQGNTEAFF. The CDR3 DNA reads TGTGCCAGCAGCCGACAGGGGAACACTGAAGCTTTCTTT.

The chain carries TRBV11-3 and TRBJ2-6; tentative D call: TRBD2 (5 bases). The V gene's germline CDR1 is SGHNT and CDR2 YENEEA. V lost 8 bases, J lost 4 bases, and 12 bases lay in between. The CDR3 loop spans 14 amino acids. Here the CDR3 DNA reads TGTGCCAGCTCCCCCGGCGGGGGGGCCAACGTCCTGACTTTC. Its translation: CASSPGGGANVLTF.

The chain has TRBV2 and TRBJ1-2; 7 nucleotides align to TRBD1. The junction had 2 bases not matched to a gene; V was cut back by 9 bases and J by 4 bases. The length of the CDR3 is 11 residues. Germline CDR1 SNHLY, CDR2 FYNNEI. The CDR3 bases are TGTGCCAGTTCAGGGGGCTATGGCTACACCTTC. Translation gives CASSGGYGYTF.

The chain carries TRBV2 and TRBJ1-5; possible D gene TRBD1, 6 bases. The CDR3 runs 13 residues. Trimming removed 5 bases from V and 9 bases from J, with 14 bases in between. The germline V gene has CDR1 SNHLY and CDR2 FYNNEI. The CDR3 coding sequence is TGTGCCAGCAGTACAGGGTATCTCACGCCCCAGCATTTT. It translates to CASSTGYLTPQHF.

This clone occurred once. The V call is TRBV5-1, the J call TRBJ1-5, with D possibly being TRBD1 (6 bases). Germline CDR1 is SGHRS and CDR2 is YFSETQ. V was shortened by 3 bases and J by 11 bases, with 15 bases between the two germline ends. The CDR3 has 13 amino acids. CDR3 residues: CASSSSGEGSQHF. CDR3 in DNA: TGCGCCAGCAGCTCCTCAGGGGAGGGGTCCCAGCATTTT. Drawing the rest from reference TRBV5-1 and TRBJ1-5, the complete variable domain is KAGVTQTPRYLIKTRGQQVTLSCSPISGHRSVSWYQQTPGQGLQFLFEYFSETQRNKGNFPGRFSGRQFSNSRSEMNVSTLELGDSALYLCASSSSGEGSQHFGDGTRLSIL.

The V call is TRBV10-3, the J call TRBJ1-1; D gene unclear. The CDR3 length is 14 residues. Between the trimmed V and J ends, which lost 3 bases and 3 bases, there was a span of 11 bases. CDR1 is ENHRY, CDR2 SYGVKD, per germline. Here the CDR3 DNA reads TGTGCCATCAGTGACCGGAACGGGGACACTGAAGCTTTCTTT. Amino acids: CAISDRNGDTEAFF.

The chain couples TRBV28 to TRBJ2-1; a possible D gene is TRBD2 (5 bases). The germline CDR1 and CDR2 sequences are MDHEN and SYDVKM. Trimming took 7 bases from V and 4 from J, leaving 17 bases between them. The CDR3 loop spans 15 amino acids. The CDR3 reads CASTLRGRFYNEQFF. CDR3 coding DNA: TGTGCCAGCACCCTCCGGGGTCGCTTTTACAATGAGCAGTTCTTC.

The V call is TRBV30, the J call TRBJ1-2, with 7 bases fitting TRBD1. Germline lookup yields CDR1 GTSNPN and CDR2 SVGIG (reference sequence). Unmatched junction bases numbered 15, after V lost 0 bases and J lost 8 bases. The CDR3 is 16 amino acids. The CDR3 nucleotides read TGTGCCTGGAGTGTTAAGGGGGCAGGATTCGATCGGGGCTACACCTTC. Translation gives CAWSVKGAGFDRGYTF.

This clone was observed a few times. V is TRBV7-6 and J is TRBJ2-7; 8 nucleotides align to TRBD1. J gave up 4 bases and V 0 bases, and 11 bases lay outside the gene matches. CDR3 length: 17 amino acids. Germline CDR1 SGHVS, CDR2 FNYEAQ. The CDR3 DNA sequence: TGTGCCAGCAGCTTAGCCGTAGGACAGGGACTTTTTTACGAGCAGTACTTC. Amino acid sequence: CASSLAVGQGLFYEQYF. Complete variable domain (other parts from reference TRBV7-6 and TRBJ2-7): GAGVSQSPRYKVTKRGQDVALRCDPISGHVSLYWYRQALGQGPEFLTYFNYEAQQDKSGLPNDRFSAERPEGSISTLTIQRTEQRDSAMYRCASSLAVGQGLFYEQYFGPGTRLTVT.